This T cell receptor beta chain derives from a study of cytomegalovirus exposure and HLA in healthy donors (TCRdb year 2017). Regarding the study in general: According to a later analysis, one platform produced both the roughly 130 validation repertoires and the roughly 660 repertoires of the first cohort. The study aimed to test whether signatures of past pathogen exposure could be identified by cataloging public T cell receptors. A separate validation cohort of roughly 130 different subjects was used in addition to the approximately 700-subject first cohort. To predict cytomegalovirus infection status, the study combined high-throughput TCR immunosequencing, statistical association of individual TCRs with disease status, and machine learning. What the study reported, not specific to this receptor: The validation cohort had no HLA typing available for a later analysis, so co-occurrence within that cohort was assessed over all 130 or so repertoires. The authors suggested that the approach could potentially be generalized to other disease states and immunological phenotypes. Across donors, most TCR sequences were observed very rarely, whereas some public TCRs were present in many individuals. A total of roughly 160 TCR beta chains were listed by the study as associated with cytomegalovirus. In vitro tests confirmed that a few of the cytomegalovirus-associated TCR beta chains recognize cytomegalovirus antigens. The classifier was reported to diagnose cytomegalovirus status with high specificity and sensitivity in both the original and validation cohorts. Subsequent analysis determined that TCRs grouped into clusters in the first cohort also showed a tendency toward co-occurrence across the 120 or so validation repertoires, and approximately 94% of cluster scores exceeded 0.

Donors formed part of the validation cohort, which comprised over a hundred subjects and was distinct from the first cohort of several hundred subjects. V was cut back by 3 bases and J by 6 bases, leaving a gap of 18 bases between them. From cysteine to phenylalanine, the CDR3 is 14 amino acids long. This entry keeps only the CDR3 DNA: 42 bases, framed from base 1. The germline V gene (reference sequence) provides CDR1 GTSNPN and CDR2 SVGIG. Concerning this clone: Its recognized antigen is unknown. No quality values exist for individual bases; no much larger clone is one base distant.

Library construction relied on the immunoSEQ multiplex PCR assay. The study's processing was this. To diagnose cytomegalovirus status from the catalog of TCR beta chain sequences, a statistical classification framework was built. This is the immuneACCESS table as TCRdb keeps it, with only in-frame sequences that have V and J called. A part of the clones is gone; compared with another copy, unresolved V genes explain less than half, and the rest is unexplained. D and trimming were read from the DNA, whereas the V and J calls and clone size are those reported in that table. This sample gives 95,000 to 150,000 clones in total; around 94% of them show up just once. The ten most abundant clones make up over 1% of the sample.

The chain links TRBV30 with TRBJ2-7, with the D gene call left open. Material: PBMCs. This sequence originates from a woman in her late teens or twenties in good health and CMV-seronegative. The CDR3 is CAWRKTPPASEQYF. The DNA reads as follows: TGTGCCTGGAGAAAAACTCCTCCTGCCTCCGAGCAGTACTTC.